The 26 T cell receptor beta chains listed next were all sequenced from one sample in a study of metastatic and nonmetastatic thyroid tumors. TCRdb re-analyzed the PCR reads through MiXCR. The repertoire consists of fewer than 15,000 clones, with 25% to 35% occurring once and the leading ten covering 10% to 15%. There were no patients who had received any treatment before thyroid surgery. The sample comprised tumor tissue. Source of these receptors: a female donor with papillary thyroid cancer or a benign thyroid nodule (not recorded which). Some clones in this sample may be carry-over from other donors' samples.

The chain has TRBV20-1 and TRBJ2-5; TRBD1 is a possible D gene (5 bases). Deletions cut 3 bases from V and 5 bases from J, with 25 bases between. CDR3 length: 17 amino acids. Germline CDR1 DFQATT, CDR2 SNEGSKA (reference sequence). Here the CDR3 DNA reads TGCAGTGCTAGGACTCTTACAGAGGAGTACCCAGGGGAGACCCAGTACTTC. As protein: CSARTLTEEYPGETQYF.

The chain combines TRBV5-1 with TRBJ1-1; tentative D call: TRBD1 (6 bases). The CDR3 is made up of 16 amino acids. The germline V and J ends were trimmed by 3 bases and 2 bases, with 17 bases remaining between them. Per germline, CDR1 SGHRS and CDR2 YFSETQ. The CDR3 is CASSSISGQINTEAFF. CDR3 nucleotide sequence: TGCGCCAGCAGCTCGATTTCGGGACAAATAAACACTGAAGCTTTCTTT.

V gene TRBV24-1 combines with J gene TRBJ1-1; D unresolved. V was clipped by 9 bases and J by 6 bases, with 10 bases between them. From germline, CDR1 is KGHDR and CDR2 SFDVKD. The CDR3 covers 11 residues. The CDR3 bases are TGTGCCACCTCTTCGGAAGCTGAAGCTTTCTTT. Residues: CATSSEAEAFF.

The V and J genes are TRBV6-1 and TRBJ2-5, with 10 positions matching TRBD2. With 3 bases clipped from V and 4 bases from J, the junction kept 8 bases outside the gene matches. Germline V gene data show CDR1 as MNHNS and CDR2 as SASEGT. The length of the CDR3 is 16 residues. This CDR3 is CASSEGSGGDPETQYF. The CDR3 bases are TGTGCCAGCAGTGAGGGAAGCGGGGGGGACCCAGAGACCCAGTACTTC.

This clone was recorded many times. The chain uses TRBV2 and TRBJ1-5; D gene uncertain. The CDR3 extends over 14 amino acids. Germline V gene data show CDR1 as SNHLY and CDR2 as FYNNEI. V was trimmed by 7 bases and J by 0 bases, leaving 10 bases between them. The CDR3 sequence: CASNGPDSNQPQHF. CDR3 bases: TGTGCCAGCAATGGGCCAGATAGCAATCAGCCCCAGCATTTT.

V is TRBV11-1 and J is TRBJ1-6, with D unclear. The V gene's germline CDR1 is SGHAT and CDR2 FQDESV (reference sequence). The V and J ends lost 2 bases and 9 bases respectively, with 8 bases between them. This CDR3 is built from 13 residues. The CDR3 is CASSLSSVSPLHF. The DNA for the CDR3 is TGTGCCAGCAGCTTATCATCCGTTTCACCCCTCCACTTT.

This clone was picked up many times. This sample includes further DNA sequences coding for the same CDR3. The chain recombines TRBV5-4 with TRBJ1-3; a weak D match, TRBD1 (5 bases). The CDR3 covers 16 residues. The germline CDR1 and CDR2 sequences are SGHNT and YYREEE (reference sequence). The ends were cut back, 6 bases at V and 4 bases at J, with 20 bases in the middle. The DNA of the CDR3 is TGTGCCAGCACCGCTGACCATTCAGGGCCCGGAAACACCATATATTTT. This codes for CASTADHSGPGNTIYF.

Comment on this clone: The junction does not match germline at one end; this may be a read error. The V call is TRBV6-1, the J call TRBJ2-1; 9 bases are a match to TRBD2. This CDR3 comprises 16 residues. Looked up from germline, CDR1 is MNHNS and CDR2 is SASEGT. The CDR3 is CASSERREGPDNEQLF. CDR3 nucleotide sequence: TGTGCCAGCAGTGAAAGGCGGGAGGGCCCCGATAATGAGCAGCTCTTC.

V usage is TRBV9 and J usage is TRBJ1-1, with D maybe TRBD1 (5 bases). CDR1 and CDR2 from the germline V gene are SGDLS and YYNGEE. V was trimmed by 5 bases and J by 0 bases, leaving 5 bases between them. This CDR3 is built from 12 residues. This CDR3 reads CASRGVNTEAFF. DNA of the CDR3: TGTGCCAGCAGAGGGGTGAACACTGAAGCTTTCTTT.

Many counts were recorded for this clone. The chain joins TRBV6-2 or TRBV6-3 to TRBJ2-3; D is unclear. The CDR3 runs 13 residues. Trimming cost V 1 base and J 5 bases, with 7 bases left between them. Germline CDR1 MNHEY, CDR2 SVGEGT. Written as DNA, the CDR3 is TGTGCCAGCAGTTACTACCTGTTAGATACGCAGTATTTT. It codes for CASSYYLLDTQYF.

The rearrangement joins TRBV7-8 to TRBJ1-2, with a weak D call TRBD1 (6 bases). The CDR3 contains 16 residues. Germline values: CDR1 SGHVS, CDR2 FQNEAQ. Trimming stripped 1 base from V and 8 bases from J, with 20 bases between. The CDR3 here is CASSLEGDISITGYTF. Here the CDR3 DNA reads TGTGCCAGCAGCTTAGAGGGGGACATATCCATTACCGGCTACACCTTC.

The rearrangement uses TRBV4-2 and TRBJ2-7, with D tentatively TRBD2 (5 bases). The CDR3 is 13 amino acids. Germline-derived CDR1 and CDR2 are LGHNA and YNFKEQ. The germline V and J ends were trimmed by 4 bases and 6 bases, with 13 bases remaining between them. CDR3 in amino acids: CASSRERSLEQYF. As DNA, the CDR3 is TGTGCCAGCAGCCGAGAGCGGAGTCTCGAGCAGTACTTC.

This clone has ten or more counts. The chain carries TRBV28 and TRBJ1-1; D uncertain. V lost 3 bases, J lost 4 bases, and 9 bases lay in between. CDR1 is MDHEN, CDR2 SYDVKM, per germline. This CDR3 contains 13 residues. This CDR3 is CASSFGRTTEAFF. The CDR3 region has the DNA TGTGCCAGCAGTTTTGGGCGGACCACTGAAGCTTTCTTT.

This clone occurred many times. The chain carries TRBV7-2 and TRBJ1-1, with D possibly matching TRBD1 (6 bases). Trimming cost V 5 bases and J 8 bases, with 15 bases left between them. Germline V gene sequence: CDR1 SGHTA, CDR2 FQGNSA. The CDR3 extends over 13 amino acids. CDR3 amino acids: CASSPTGTPEAFF. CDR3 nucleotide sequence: TGTGCCAGCAGCCCAACTGGGACACCCGAAGCTTTCTTT.

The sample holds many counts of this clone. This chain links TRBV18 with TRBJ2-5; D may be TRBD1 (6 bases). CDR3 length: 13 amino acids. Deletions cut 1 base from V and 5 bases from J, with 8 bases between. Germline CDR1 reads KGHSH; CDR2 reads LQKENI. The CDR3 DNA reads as TGTGCCAGCTCACCACAACAGGGTGAGACCCAGTACTTC. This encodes CASSPQQGETQYF.

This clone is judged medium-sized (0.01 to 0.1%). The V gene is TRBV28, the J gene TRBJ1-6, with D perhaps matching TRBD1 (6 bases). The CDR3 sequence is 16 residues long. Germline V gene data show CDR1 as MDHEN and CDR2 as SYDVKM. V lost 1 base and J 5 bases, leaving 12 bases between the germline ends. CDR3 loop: CASSLLPGQHNSPLHF. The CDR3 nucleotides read TGTGCCAGCAGTTTATTACCGGGACAACATAATTCACCCCTCCACTTT.

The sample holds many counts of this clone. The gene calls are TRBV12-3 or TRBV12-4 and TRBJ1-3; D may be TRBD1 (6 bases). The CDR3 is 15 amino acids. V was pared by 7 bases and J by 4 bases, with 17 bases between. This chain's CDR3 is CASTSGQLGGNTIYF. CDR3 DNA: TGTGCCAGCACCTCCGGACAGTTGGGCGGAAACACCATATATTTT.

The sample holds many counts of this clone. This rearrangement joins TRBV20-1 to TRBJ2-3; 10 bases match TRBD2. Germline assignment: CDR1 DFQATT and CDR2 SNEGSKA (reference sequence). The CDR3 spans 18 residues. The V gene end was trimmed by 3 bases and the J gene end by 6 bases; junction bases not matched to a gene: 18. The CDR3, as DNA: TGCAGTGCTAGTGGCCGACTAGCGGGTGGGCCTCGGCGGGATACGCAGTATTTT. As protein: CSASGRLAGGPRRDTQYF.

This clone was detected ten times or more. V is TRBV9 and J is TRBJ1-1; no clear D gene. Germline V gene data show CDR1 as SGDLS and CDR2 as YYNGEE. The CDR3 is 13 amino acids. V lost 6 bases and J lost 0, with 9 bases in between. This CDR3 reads CASTQGMNTEAFF. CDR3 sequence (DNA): TGTGCCAGCACCCAAGGGATGAACACTGAAGCTTTCTTT. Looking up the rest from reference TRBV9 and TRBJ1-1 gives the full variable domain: DSGVTQTPKHLITATGQRVTLRCSPRSGDLSVYWYQQSLDQGLQFLIQYYNGEERAKGNILERFSAQQFPDLHSELNLSSLELGDSALYFCASTQGMNTEAFFGQGTRLTVV.

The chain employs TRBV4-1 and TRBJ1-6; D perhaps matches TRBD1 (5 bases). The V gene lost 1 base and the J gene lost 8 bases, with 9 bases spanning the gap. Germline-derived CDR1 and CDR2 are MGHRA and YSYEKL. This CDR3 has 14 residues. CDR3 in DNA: TGCGCCAGCAGCCAAGTGACAGTGGATTCACCCCTCCACTTT. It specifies CASSQVTVDSPLHF.

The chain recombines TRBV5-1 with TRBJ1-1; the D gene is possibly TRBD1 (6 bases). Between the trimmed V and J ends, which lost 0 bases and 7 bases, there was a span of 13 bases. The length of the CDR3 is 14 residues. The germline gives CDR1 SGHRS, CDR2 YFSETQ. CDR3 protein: CASSLESGVGEAFF. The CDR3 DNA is TGCGCCAGCAGCTTGGAATCAGGGGTGGGTGAAGCTTTCTTT.

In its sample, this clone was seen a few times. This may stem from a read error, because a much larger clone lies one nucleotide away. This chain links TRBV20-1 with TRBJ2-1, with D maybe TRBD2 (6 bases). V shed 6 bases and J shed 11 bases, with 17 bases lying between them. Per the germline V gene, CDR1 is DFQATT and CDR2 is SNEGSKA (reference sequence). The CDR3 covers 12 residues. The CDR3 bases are TGCAGTGCCAGGAGGGGAGCCTGGAAGCAGTTCTTC. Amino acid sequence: CSARRGAWKQFF.

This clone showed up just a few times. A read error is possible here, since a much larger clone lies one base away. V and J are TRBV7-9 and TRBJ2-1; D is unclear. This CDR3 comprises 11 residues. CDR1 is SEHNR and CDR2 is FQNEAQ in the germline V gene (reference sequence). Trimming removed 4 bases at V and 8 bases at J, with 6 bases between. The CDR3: CASSSRYEQFF. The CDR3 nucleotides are TGTGCCAGCAGCTCCAGATATGAGCAGTTCTTC.

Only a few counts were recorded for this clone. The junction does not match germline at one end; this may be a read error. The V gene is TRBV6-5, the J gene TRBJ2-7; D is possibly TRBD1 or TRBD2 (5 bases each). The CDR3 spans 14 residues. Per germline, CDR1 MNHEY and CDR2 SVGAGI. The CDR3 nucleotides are TGTGCCAGCAGATACCGGGACGTGCACTACGGGCAGTACTTC. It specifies CASRYRDVHYGQYF.

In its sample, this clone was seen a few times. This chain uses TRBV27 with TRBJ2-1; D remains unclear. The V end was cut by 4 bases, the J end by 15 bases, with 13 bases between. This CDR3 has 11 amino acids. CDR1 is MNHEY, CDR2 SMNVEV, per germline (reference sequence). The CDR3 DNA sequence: TGTGCCAGCAGTTCCGTACATGGGTGGTTCTTC. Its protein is CASSSVHGWFF.

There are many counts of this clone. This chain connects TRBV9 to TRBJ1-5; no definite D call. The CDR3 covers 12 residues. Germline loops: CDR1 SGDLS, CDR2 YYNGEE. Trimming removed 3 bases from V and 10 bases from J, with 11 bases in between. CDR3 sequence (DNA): TGTGCCAGCAGCGCCGGGTTCGGACCCCAGCATTTT. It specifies CASSAGFGPQHF.